This TCR beta chain derives from a study of blood T cell repertoires in COVID-19. The CDR3 extends over 12 amino acids. Per germline, CDR1 SGHAT and CDR2 FQNNGV. J was trimmed by 4 bases and V by 11 bases; bases with no gene match: 7. Methods used by the authors: Quantification of nucleated cells was approximated via reference gene primer amplification. Clones were sequenced by immunoSEQ multiplex PCR, and TCRdb holds only the in-frame ones, with some missing. D and trimming were read from the DNA, whereas the V and J calls and clone size are those reported in that table. Here the sample spans under 300,000 clones, around 85% being singletons.

Sequencing was performed on PBMCs or T cells enriched from blood (not recorded which). The clonotype originates from a woman in her forties with acute COVID-19. J is TRBJ2-5 and V is TRBV11-2; TRBD2 agrees at 7 bases. The CDR3 DNA reads TGTGCCTCCCGGGACTATCGAGAGACCCAGTACTTC. Translated, it gives CASRDYRETQYF. Full variable domain (missing parts from reference TRBV11-2 and TRBJ2-5): EAGVAQSPRYKIIEKRQSVAFWCNPISGHATLYWYQQILGQGPKLLIQFQNNGVVDDSQLPKDRFSAERLKGVDSTLKIQPAKLEDSAVYLCASRDYRETQYFGPGTRLLVL.